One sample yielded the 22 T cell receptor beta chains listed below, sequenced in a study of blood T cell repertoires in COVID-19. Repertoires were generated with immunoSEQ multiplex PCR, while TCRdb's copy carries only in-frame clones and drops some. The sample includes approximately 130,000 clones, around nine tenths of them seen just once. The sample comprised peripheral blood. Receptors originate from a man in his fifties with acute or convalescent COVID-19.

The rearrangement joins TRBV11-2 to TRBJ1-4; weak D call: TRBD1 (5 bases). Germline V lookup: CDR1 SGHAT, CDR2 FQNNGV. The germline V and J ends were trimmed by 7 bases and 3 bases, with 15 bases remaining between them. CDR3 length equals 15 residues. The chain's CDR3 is CASTQTGGSNEKLFF. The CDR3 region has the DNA TGTGCCAGCACCCAAACCGGGGGATCTAATGAAAAACTGTTTTTT. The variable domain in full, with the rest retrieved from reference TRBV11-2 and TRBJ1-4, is EAGVAQSPRYKIIEKRQSVAFWCNPISGHATLYWYQQILGQGPKLLIQFQNNGVVDDSQLPKDRFSAERLKGVDSTLKIQPAKLEDSAVYLCASTQTGGSNEKLFFGSGTQLSVL.

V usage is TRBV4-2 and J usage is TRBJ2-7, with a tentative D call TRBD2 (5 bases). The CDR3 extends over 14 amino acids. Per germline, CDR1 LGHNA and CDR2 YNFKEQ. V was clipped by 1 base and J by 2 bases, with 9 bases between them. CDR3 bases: TGTGCCAGCAGCCAAGTCGGGGAAACCTACGAGCAGTACTTC. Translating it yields CASSQVGETYEQYF.

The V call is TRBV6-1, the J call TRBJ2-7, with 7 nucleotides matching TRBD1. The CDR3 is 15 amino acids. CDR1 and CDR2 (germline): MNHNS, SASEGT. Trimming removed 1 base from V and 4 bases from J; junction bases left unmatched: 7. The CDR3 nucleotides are TGTGCCAGCAGTGAAGGAGGGGGCGAGGGATACGAGCAGTACTTC. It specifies CASSEGGGEGYEQYF.

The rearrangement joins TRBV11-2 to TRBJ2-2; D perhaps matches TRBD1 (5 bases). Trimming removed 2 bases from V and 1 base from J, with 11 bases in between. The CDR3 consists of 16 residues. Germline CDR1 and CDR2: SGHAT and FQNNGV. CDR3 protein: CASSLYRGQNTGELFF. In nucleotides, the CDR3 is TGTGCCAGCAGCTTATATAGGGGTCAGAACACCGGGGAGCTGTTTTTT.

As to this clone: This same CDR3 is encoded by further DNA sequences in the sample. The CDR3 protein is CASSLTGSNQPQHF. The CDR3 bases are TGTGCCAGCAGTCTGACAGGGAGCAATCAGCCCCAGCATTTT. The V and J genes are TRBV5-6 and TRBJ1-5; 7 nucleotides align to TRBD1. V gave up 5 bases and J gave up 1 base; unmatched junction bases: 3. The CDR3 is made up of 14 amino acids. CDR1 is SGHDT, CDR2 YYEEEE, per germline.

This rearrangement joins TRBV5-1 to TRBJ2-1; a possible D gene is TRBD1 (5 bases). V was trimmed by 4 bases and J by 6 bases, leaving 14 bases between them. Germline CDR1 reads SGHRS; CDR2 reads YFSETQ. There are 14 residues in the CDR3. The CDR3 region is CASSPYTGGNEQFF. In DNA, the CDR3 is TGCGCCAGCAGCCCTTACACAGGTGGCAATGAGCAGTTCTTC.

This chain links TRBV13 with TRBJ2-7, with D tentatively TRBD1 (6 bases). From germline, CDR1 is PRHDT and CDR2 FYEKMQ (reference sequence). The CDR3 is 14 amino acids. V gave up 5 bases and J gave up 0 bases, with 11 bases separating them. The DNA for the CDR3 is TGTGCCAGCAGCAACCGGGACAACTCCTACGAGCAGTACTTC. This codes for CASSNRDNSYEQYF.

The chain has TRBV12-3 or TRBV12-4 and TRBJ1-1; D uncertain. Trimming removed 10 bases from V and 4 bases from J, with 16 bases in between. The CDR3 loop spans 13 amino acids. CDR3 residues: CATDSSRTTEAFF. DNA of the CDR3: TGTGCCACCGACTCATCCAGAACCACTGAAGCTTTCTTT.

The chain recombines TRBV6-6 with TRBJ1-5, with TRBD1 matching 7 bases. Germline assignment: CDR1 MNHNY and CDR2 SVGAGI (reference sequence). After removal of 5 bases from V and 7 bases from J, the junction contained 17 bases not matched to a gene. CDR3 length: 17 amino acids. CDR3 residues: CASSQNDRASDWQPQHF. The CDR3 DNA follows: TGTGCCAGCAGTCAAAACGACAGGGCAAGCGATTGGCAGCCCCAGCATTTT.

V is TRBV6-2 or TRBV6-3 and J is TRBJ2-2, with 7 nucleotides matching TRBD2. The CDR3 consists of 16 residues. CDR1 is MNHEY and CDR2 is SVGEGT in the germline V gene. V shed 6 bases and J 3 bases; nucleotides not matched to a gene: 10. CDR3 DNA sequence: TGTGCCAGCAGCCCGCAAAGGGGAGGGGACACCGGGGAGCTGTTTTTT. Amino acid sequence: CASSPQRGGDTGELFF.

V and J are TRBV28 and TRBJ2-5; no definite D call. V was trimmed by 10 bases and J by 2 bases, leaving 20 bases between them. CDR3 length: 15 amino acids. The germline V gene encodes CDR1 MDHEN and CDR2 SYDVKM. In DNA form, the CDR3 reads TGTGCCACCTCCCGACATGACCCCATTCAAGAGACCCAGTACTTC. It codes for CATSRHDPIQETQYF.

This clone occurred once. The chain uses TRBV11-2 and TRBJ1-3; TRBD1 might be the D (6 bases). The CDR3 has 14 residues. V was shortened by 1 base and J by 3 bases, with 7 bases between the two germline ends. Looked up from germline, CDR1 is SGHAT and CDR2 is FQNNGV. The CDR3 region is CASSLGDNGNTIYF. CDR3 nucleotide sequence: TGTGCCAGCAGCTTAGGGGACAATGGAAACACCATATATTTT.

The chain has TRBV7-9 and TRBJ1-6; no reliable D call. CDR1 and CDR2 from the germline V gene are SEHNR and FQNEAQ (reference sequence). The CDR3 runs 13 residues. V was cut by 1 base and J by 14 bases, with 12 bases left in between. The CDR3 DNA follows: TGTGCCAGCAGCTTAGACGTGGGTCAGGCCCTCCACTTT. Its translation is CASSLDVGQALHF. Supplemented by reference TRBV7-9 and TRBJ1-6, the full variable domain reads DTGVSQNPRHKITKRGQNVTFRCDPISEHNRLYWYRQTLGQGPEFLTYFQNEAQLEKSRLLSDRFSAERPKGSFSTLEIQRTEQGDSAMYLCASSLDVGQALHFGNGTRLTVT.

The CDR3 here is CASSLGGTSGYEQYF. DNA for the CDR3: TGTGCCAGCAGCTTGGGGGGGACTAGCGGCTACGAGCAGTACTTC. This chain links TRBV5-4 with TRBJ2-7; TRBD2 matches at 11 bases. The CDR3 is 15 amino acids. Germline CDR1 reads SGHNT; CDR2 reads YYREEE (reference sequence). Unmatched junction bases numbered 2, after V lost 0 bases and J lost 3 bases.

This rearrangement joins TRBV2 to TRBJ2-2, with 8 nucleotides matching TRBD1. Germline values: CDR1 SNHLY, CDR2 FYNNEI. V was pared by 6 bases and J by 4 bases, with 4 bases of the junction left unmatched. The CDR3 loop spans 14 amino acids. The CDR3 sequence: CASRDRVGTGELFF. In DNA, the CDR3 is TGTGCCAGCAGGGACAGGGTGGGCACCGGGGAGCTGTTTTTT.

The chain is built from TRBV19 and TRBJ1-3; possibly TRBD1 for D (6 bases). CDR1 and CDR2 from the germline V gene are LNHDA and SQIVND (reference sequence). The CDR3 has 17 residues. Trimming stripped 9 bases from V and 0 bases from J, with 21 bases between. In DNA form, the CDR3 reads TGTGCCAGCAGAAAGCAGGGGATCGCTCTCTCTGGAAACACCATATATTTT. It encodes CASRKQGIALSGNTIYF.

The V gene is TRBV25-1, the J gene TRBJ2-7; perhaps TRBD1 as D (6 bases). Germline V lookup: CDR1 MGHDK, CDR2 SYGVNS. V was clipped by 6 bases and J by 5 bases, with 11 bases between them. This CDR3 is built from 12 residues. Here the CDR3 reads CASSQTGNEQYF. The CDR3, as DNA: TGTGCCAGCAGCCAAACAGGGAACGAGCAGTACTTC.

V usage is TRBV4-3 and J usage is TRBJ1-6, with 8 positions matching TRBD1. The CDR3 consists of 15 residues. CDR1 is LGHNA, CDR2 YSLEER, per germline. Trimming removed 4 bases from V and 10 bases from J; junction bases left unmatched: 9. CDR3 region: CASSPKSGGSSPLHF. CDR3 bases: TGCGCCAGCAGCCCCAAGTCAGGGGGCAGCTCACCCCTCCACTTT.

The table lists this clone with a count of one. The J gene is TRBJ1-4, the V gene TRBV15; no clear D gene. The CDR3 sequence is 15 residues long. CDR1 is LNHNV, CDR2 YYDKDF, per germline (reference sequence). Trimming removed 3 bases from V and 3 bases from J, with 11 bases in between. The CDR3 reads CATSSHEQANEKLFF. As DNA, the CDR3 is TGTGCCACCAGCAGCCATGAACAAGCTAATGAAAAACTGTTTTTT.

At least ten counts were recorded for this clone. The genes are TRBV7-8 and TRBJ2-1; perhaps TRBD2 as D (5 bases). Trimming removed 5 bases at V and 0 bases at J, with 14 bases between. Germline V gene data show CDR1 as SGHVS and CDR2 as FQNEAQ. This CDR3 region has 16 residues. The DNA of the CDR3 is TGTGCCAGCAGCATAAGCGGTCAGAGCTCCTACAATGAGCAGTTCTTC. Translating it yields CASSISGQSSYNEQFF.

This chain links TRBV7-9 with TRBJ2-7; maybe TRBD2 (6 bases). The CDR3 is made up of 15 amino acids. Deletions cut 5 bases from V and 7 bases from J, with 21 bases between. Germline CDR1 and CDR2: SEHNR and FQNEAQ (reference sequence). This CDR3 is CASSKGGSVVAEQYF. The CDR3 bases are TGTGCCAGCAGCAAAGGAGGGAGTGTTGTTGCTGAGCAGTACTTC.

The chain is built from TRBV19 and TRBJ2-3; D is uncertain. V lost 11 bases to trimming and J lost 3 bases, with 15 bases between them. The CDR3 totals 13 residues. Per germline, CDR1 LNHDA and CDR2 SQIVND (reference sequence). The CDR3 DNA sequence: TGTGCCTCGAGGAGAATTGGGACAGATACGCAGTATTTT. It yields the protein CASRRIGTDTQYF.